Sequencing of this T cell receptor beta chain was carried out in a study of blood T cell repertoires in COVID-19. Study-wide background: Specimens from acute and convalescent COVID-19 originated in the United States, Italy and Spain. From T cells, B-cell-depleted T cells, or PBMCs came the material, which was cDNA or gDNA.

Authors' analysis steps: Amplification of reference gene primers was used by the study to estimate nucleated cell counts. TCRdb's table, derived via immunoSEQ multiplex PCR, lists solely in-frame clones and lacks some. V and J calls and clone size are given by that table; D and trimming were obtained from the DNA. Of over 80,000 clones in the sample, 90% to 95% were seen once. V lost 4 bases, J lost 7 bases, and 4 bases stayed unmatched. CDR1 is LGHDT and CDR2 is YNNKEL in the germline V gene (reference sequence). This CDR3 contains 14 residues. The chain joins TRBV3-1 (or the pseudogene TRBV3-2) to TRBJ1-4; 9 bases map to TRBD1. Sequencing was performed on peripheral blood. This TCR was recovered from a man between 60 and 75 years old with acute or convalescent COVID-19. DNA for the CDR3: TGTGCCAGCAGCCCGGACAGGGGAAGTGAAAAACTGTTTTTT. The encoded protein is CASSPDRGSEKLFF.